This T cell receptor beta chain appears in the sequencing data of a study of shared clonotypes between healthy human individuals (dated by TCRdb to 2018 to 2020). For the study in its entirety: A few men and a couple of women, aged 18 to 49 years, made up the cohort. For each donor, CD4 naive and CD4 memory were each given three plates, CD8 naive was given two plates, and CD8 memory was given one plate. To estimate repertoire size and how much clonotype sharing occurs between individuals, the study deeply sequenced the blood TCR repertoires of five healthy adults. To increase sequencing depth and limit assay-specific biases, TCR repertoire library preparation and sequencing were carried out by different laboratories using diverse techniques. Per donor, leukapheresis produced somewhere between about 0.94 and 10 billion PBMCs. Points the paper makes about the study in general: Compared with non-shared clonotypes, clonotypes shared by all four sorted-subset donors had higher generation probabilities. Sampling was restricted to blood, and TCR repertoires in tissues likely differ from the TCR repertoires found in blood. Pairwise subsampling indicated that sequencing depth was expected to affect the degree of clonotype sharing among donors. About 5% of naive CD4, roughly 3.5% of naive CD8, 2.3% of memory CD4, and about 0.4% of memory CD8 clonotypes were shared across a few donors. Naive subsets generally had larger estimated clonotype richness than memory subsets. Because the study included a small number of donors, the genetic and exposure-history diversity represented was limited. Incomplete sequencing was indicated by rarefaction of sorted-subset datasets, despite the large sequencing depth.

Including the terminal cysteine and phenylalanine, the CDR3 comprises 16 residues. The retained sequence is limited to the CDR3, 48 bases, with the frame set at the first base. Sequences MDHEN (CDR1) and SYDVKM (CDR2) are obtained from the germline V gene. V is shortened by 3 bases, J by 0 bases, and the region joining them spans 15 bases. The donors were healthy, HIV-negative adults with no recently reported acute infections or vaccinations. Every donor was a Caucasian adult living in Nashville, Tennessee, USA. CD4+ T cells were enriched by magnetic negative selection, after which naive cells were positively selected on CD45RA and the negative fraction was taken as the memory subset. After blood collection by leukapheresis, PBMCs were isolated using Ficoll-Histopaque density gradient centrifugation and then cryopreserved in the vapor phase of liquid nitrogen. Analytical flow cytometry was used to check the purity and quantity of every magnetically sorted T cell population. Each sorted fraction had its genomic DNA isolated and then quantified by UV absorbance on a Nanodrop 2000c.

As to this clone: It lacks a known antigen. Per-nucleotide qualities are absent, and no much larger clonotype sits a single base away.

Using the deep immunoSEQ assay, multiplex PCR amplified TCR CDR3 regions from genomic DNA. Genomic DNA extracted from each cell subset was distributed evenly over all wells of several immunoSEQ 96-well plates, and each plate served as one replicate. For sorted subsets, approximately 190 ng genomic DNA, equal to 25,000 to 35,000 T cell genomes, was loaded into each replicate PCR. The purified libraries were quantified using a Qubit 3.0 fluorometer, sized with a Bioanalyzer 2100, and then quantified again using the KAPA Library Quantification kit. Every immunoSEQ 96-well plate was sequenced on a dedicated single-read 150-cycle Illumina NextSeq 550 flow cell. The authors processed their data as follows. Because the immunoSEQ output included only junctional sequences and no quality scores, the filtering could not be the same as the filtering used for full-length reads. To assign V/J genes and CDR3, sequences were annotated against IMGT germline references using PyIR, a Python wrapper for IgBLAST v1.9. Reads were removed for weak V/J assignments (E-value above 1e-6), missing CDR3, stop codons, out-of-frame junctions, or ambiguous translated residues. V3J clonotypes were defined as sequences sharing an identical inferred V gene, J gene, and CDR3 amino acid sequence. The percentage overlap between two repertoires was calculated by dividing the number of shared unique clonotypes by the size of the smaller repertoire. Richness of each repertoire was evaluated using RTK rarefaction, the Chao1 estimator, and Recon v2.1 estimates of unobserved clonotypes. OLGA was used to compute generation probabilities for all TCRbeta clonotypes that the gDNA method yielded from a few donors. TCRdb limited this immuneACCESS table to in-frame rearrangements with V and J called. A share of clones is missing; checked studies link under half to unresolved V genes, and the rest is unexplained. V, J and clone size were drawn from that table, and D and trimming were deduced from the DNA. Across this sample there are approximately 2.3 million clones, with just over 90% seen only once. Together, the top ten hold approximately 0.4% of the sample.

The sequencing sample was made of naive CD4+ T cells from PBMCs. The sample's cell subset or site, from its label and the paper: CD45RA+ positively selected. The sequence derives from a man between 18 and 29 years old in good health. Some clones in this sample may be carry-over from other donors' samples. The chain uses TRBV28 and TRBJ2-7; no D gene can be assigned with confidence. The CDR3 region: CASSFKTSYSSYEQYF. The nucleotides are TGTGCCAGCAGTTTTAAGACCTCATATAGCTCCTACGAGCAGTACTTC.